This T cell receptor (beta chain) was identified during a study of sequential checkpoint blockade in melanoma. The sample's treatment: randomized to nivolumab then ipilimumab (arm A) or the reverse (arm B). This CDR3 has 11 residues. A few counts support this clone. Some clones are missing from TCRdb's copy, which holds only in-frame ones; the method was immunoSEQ multiplex PCR. The data contain around 26,000 clones, roughly four fifths of them singletons. This specimen consisted of CD8+ T cells sorted from blood (inferred from file names), obtained from a patient given nivolumab and ipilimumab in sequence. The clonotype comes from a human donor with melanoma. The V call is TRBV12-2, the J call TRBJ1-1; the DNA was not used to check the table's D call, TRBD1. TRBV12-2 is tagged as a pseudogene. Here the CDR3 reads CASRFIQGAFF. CDR3 DNA sequence: TGTGCAAGTCGCTTTATACAGGGAGCTTTCTTT.